This passage covers 21 T cell receptor beta chains from one sample sequenced in a study of blood T cell repertoires in COVID-19. Repertoires were generated with immunoSEQ multiplex PCR, while TCRdb's copy carries only in-frame clones and drops some. The data show under 350,000 clones, approximately 90% seen once. Material: peripheral blood. The receptors derive from a young man with active or convalescent COVID-19.

Of note for this clone: Other DNA sequences from this sample encode an identical CDR3 as well. This rearrangement joins TRBV27 to TRBJ2-7; D call uncertain. The CDR3 totals 11 residues. V lost 2 bases and J lost 3, with 2 bases in between. Germline CDR1 reads MNHEY; CDR2 reads SMNVEV (reference sequence). CDR3 coding DNA: TGTGCCAGCAGTTTACTCTACGAGCAGTACTTC. Translation gives CASSLLYEQYF.

The chain couples TRBV19 to TRBJ2-7, with D possibly TRBD1 on 5 matching bases. The CDR3 has 15 residues. The ends were cut back, 9 bases at V and 0 bases at J, with 18 bases in the middle. Germline V CDR1 and CDR2: LNHDA, SQIVND (reference sequence). DNA for the CDR3: TGTGCCAGGCCAACGACAGCCCGCCGCTCCTACGAGCAGTACTTC. As protein: CARPTTARRSYEQYF.

This chain joins TRBV28 and TRBJ2-7; tentative D call: TRBD2 (5 bases). Trimming took 7 bases from V and 7 from J, leaving 11 bases between them. The CDR3 contains 11 residues. CDR1 and CDR2 from the germline V gene are MDHEN and SYDVKM. The CDR3 DNA reads TGTGCCAGCACTAGAGGGTGGGAGCAGTACTTC. Translated: CASTRGWEQYF.

This chain uses TRBV24-1 with TRBJ2-3, with D tentatively TRBD1 (7 bases). CDR3 size: 15 residues. V was pared by 3 bases and J by 5 bases, with 14 bases between. Germline V gene lookup returns CDR1 KGHDR and CDR2 SFDVKD. The CDR3 DNA sequence: TGTGCCACCAGTGATGACAGGGAGGCAGGAGATACGCAGTATTTT. It translates to CATSDDREAGDTQYF.

Worth noting for this clone: The junction differs from germline at one of its ends, possibly a read error. This chain links TRBV2 with TRBJ2-2; TRBD1 agrees at 7 bases. This CDR3 is 15 amino acids long. Germline V gene data show CDR1 as SNHLY and CDR2 as FYNNEI. The CDR3 bases are TGTGCCGGCAGACACCGGGACAGATACGCCGGGGAGCTGTTTTTT. Translation gives CAGRHRDRYAGELFF.

This clone was seen just once. The chain carries TRBV30 and TRBJ2-7, with 11 bases matching TRBD1. The V and J ends lost 3 bases and 3 bases, in that order; junction bases with no gene match: 10. The CDR3 is 16 residues long. CDR1 and CDR2 (germline): GTSNPN, SVGIG (reference sequence). The CDR3 loop is CAWSSRTGGARYEQYF. The CDR3 DNA reads TGTGCCTGGAGCTCCCGGACAGGGGGCGCACGCTACGAGCAGTACTTC.

This clone was detected ten times or more. This rearrangement joins TRBV15 to TRBJ2-2; a possible D gene is TRBD2 (5 bases). The CDR3 runs 14 residues. Trimming cost V 1 base and J 3 bases, with 6 bases left between them. CDR1 and CDR2 (germline): LNHNV, YYDKDF (reference sequence). The CDR3 spells CATSRGTDTGELFF. As DNA, the CDR3 is TGTGCCACCAGCAGAGGGACTGACACCGGGGAGCTGTTTTTT.

V is TRBV7-7 and J is TRBJ1-4, with D uncertain. The CDR3 covers 14 residues. The ends were cut back, 6 bases at V and 11 bases at J, with 19 bases in the middle. The germline gives CDR1 SSHAT, CDR2 FNYEAQ (reference sequence). CDR3 sequence reads: CASSSSTGMGKLFF. For the CDR3, the DNA is TGTGCCAGCAGTTCCTCAACGGGGATGGGGAAACTGTTTTTT.

The chain is built from TRBV4-1 and TRBJ2-7; D might be TRBD2 (6 bases). V was shortened by 0 bases and J by 7 bases, with 13 bases between the two germline ends. CDR1 and CDR2 (germline): MGHRA, YSYEKL. CDR3 size: 14 residues. CDR3 loop: CASSQEGLIQEQYF. Here the CDR3 DNA reads TGCGCCAGCAGCCAAGAGGGACTTATCCAGGAGCAGTACTTC.

This sequence joins TRBV11-3 and TRBJ2-7; possible D gene TRBD1, 6 bases. This CDR3 is built from 13 residues. V was clipped by 5 bases and J by 6 bases, with 14 bases between them. CDR1 is SGHNT, CDR2 YENEEA, per germline. Here the CDR3 DNA reads TGTGCCAGCAGCACAAGGGGGTTGGGCGAGCAGTACTTC. Protein: CASSTRGLGEQYF. The full variable domain, completed using reference TRBV11-3 and TRBJ2-7, is EAGVVQSPRYKIIEKKQPVAFWCNPISGHNTLYWYLQNLGQGPELLIRYENEEAVDDSQLPKDRFSAERLKGVDSTLKIQPAELGDSAVYLCASSTRGLGEQYFGPGTRLTVT.

The chain links TRBV19 to TRBJ2-7; TRBD2 might be the D (5 bases). Per the germline V gene, CDR1 is LNHDA and CDR2 is SQIVND (reference sequence). The CDR3 is made up of 13 amino acids. CDR3 nucleotide sequence: TGTGCTATTGAGGACGGGGAAACCTACGAGCAGTACTTC. It translates to CAIEDGETYEQYF.

The CDR3 spells CASSFVSRSGEQFF. CDR3 in DNA: TGTGCCAGCAGTTTTGTCTCGCGGTCGGGTGAGCAGTTCTTC. V usage is TRBV27 and J usage is TRBJ2-1, with D unresolved. The length of the CDR3 is 14 residues. CDR1 is MNHEY and CDR2 is SMNVEV in the germline V gene (reference sequence). Trimming pared 3 bases from V and 9 bases from J, leaving 15 bases between.

The chain uses TRBV11-2 and TRBJ2-7; 8 bases match TRBD1. V lost 3 bases to trimming and J lost 6 bases; unmatched junction nucleotides: 16. CDR1 and CDR2 (germline): SGHAT, FQNNGV. This CDR3 contains 17 residues. In DNA form, the CDR3 reads TGTGCCAGCAGCTTCCTCCCTGGACAGGGACCTCGAGGCGAGCAGTACTTC. Its protein product is CASSFLPGQGPRGEQYF. The full variable domain, completed using reference TRBV11-2 and TRBJ2-7, is EAGVAQSPRYKIIEKRQSVAFWCNPISGHATLYWYQQILGQGPKLLIQFQNNGVVDDSQLPKDRFSAERLKGVDSTLKIQPAKLEDSAVYLCASSFLPGQGPRGEQYFGPGTRLTVT.

In this sample, this clone turned up once. The V and J genes are TRBV9 and TRBJ2-7; 8 nucleotides agree with TRBD2. With V trimmed by 1 base and J by 0 bases, 3 bases remained unmatched. Looked up from germline, CDR1 is SGDLS and CDR2 is YYNGEE. This CDR3 has 15 residues. CDR3 protein: CASSVSGSPSYEQYF. The CDR3 bases are TGTGCCAGCAGCGTAAGCGGGAGCCCCTCCTACGAGCAGTACTTC.

In nucleotides, the CDR3 is TGTGCCGCAAGAGGACAGCCGGAAAAACTGTTTTTT. Protein: CAARGQPEKLFF. This chain joins TRBV28 and TRBJ1-4, with D perhaps matching TRBD1 (6 bases). V was clipped by 11 bases and J by 8 bases, with 15 bases between them. This CDR3 contains 12 residues. Germline CDR1 and CDR2: MDHEN and SYDVKM.

The chain recombines TRBV20-1 with TRBJ2-1; D is undetermined. V was shortened by 3 bases and J by 8 bases, with 17 bases between the two germline ends. Germline values: CDR1 DFQATT, CDR2 SNEGSKA (reference sequence). The CDR3 totals 14 residues. In DNA, the CDR3 is TGCAGTGCTAGTACCGGAGTGAGAAGAGATGAGCAGTTCTTC. Its protein is CSASTGVRRDEQFF.

The genes are TRBV20-1 and TRBJ2-7; 12 nucleotides line up with TRBD1. Germline V lookup: CDR1 DFQATT, CDR2 SNEGSKA (reference sequence). CDR3 length: 14 residues. V lost 3 bases to trimming and J lost 5 bases; unmatched junction nucleotides: 5. CDR3 nucleotides: TGCAGTGCTAGTCCGGGACAGGGGGCGAACGAGCAGTACTTC. Translated, it gives CSASPGQGANEQYF.

The chain uses TRBV7-2 and TRBJ2-7; the match to TRBD2 covers 9 bases. J was trimmed by 4 bases and V by 0 bases; bases with no gene match: 7. This CDR3 contains 16 residues. CDR1 is SGHTA, CDR2 FQGNSA, per germline. The CDR3 spells CASSLASGLAQYEQYF. In DNA, the CDR3 is TGTGCCAGCAGCTTAGCGTCGGGACTAGCACAATACGAGCAGTACTTC.

The gene calls are TRBV9 and TRBJ2-6; D not resolved. V gave up 0 bases and J gave up 4 bases, with 8 bases separating them. The CDR3 covers 15 residues. Looked up from germline, CDR1 is SGDLS and CDR2 is YYNGEE. The chain's CDR3 is CASSVGEEGANVLTF. DNA of the CDR3: TGTGCCAGCAGCGTAGGAGAGGAAGGGGCCAACGTCCTGACTTTC.

The rearrangement joins TRBV30 to TRBJ2-7; TRBD1 is a possible D gene (5 bases). V shed 7 bases and J shed 1 base, with 14 bases lying between them. The CDR3 consists of 13 residues. Germline-derived CDR1 and CDR2 are GTSNPN and SVGIG (reference sequence). The CDR3 bases are TGTGCCTTAGGGGCTGGAAGATCCTACGAGCAGTACTTC. It codes for CALGAGRSYEQYF.

This rearrangement joins TRBV9 to TRBJ2-1; 8 nucleotides align to TRBD1. The CDR3 is 16 residues long. Unmatched junction bases numbered 6, after V lost 0 bases and J lost 4 bases. The V gene's germline CDR1 is SGDLS and CDR2 YYNGEE. CDR3 bases: TGTGCCAGCAGCGTAGAAGTGGACAGGGTTTACAATGAGCAGTTCTTC. Residues: CASSVEVDRVYNEQFF.